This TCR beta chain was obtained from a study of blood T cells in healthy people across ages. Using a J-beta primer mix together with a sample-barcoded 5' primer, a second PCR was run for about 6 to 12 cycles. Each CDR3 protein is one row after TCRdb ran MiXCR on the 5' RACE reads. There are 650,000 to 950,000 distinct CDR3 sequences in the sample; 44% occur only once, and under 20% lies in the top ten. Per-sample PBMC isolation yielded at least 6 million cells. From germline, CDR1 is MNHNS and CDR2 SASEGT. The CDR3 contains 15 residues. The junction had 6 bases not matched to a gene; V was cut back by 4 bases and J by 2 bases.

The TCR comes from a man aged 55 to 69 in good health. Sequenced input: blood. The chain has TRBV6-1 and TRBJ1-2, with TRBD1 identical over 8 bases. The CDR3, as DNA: TGTGCCAGCAGTGCGCTAACAGGGGGGAACTATGGCTACACCTTC. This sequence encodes CASSALTGGNYGYTF.